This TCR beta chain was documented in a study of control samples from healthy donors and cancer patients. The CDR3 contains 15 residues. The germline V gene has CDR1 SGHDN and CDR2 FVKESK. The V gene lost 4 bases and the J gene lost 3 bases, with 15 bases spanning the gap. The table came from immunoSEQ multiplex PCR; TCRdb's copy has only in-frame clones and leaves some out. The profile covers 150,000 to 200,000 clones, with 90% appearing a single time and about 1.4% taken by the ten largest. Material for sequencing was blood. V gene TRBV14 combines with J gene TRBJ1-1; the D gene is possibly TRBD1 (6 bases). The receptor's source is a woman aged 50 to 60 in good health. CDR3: CASSPERGKYTEAFF. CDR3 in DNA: TGTGCCAGCAGCCCAGAAAGGGGGAAGTACACTGAAGCTTTCTTT.